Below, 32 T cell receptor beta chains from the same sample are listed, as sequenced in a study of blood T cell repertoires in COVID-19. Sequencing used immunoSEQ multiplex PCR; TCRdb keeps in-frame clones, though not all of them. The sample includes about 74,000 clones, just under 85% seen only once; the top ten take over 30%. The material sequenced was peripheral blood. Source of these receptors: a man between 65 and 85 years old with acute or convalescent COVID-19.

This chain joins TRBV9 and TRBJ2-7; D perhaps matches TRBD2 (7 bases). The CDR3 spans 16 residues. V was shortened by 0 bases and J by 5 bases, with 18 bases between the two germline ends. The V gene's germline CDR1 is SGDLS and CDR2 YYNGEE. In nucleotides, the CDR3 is TGTGCCAGCAGCGTAGGCCCCGGCCAGGGGAGGGACGAGCAGTACTTC. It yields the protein CASSVGPGQGRDEQYF.

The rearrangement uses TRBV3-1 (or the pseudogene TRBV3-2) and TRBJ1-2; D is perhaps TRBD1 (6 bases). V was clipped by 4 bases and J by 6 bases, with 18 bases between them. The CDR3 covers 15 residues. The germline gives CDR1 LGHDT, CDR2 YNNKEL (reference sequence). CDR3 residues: CASSLRDTGRNGYTF. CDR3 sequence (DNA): TGTGCCAGCAGCCTCCGGGACACCGGAAGGAATGGCTACACCTTC.

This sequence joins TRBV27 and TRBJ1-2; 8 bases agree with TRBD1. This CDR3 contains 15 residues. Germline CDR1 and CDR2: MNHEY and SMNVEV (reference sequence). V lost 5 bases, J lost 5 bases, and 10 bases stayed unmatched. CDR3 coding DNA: TGTGCCAGCAGTCCAGGGACAGGAACCATGTATGGCTACACCTTC. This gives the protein CASSPGTGTMYGYTF.

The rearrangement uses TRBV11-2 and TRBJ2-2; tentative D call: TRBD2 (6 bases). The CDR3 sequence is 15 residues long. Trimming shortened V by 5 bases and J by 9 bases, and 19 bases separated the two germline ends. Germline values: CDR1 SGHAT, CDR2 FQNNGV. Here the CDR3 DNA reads TGTGCCAGCAGCCTCGCCGGGACTGGCAACCGGGAGCTGTTTTTT. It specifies CASSLAGTGNRELFF.

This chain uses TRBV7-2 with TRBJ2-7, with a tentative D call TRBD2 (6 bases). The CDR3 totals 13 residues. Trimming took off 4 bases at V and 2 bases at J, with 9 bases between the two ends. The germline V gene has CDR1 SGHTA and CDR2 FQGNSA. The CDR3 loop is CASSSWGAYEQYF. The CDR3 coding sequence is TGTGCCAGCAGCTCATGGGGGGCCTACGAGCAGTACTTC.

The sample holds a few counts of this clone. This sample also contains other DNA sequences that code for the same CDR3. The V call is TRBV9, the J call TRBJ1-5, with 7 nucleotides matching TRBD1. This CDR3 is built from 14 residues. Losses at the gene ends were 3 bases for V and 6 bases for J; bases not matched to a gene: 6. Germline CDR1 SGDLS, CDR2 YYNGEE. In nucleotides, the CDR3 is TGTGCCAGCAGCGGATCGACAGGGAGTCAGCCCCAGCATTTT. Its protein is CASSGSTGSQPQHF.

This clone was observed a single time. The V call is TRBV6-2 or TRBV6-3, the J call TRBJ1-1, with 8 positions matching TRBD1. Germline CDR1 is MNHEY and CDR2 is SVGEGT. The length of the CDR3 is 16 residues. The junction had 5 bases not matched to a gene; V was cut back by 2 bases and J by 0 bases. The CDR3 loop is CASSYLQGALNTEAFF. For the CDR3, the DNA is TGTGCCAGCAGTTACCTTCAGGGGGCTTTGAACACTGAAGCTTTCTTT.

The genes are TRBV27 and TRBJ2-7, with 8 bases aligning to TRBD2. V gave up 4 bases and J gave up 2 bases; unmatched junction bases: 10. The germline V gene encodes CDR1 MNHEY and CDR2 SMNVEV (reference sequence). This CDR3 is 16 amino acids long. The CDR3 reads CASSWSGGEEAYEQYF. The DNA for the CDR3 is TGTGCCAGCAGTTGGTCGGGGGGGGAGGAGGCCTACGAGCAGTACTTC.

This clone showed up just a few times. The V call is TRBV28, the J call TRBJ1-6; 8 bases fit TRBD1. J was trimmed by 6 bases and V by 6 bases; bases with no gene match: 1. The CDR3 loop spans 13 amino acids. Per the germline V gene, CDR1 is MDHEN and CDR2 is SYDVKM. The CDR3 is CASRDRGNSPLHF. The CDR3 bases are TGTGCCAGCAGAGACAGGGGTAATTCACCCCTCCACTTT.

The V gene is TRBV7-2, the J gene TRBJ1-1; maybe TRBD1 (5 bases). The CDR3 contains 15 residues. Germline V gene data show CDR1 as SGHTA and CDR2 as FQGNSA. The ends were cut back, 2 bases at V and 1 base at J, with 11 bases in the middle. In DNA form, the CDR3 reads TGTGCCAGCAGCTTACAGGAGGGACCGAACACTGAAGCTTTCTTT. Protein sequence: CASSLQEGPNTEAFF.

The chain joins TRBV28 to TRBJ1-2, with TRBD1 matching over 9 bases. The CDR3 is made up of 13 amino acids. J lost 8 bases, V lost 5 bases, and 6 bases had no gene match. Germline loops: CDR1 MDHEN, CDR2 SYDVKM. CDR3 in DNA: TGTGCCAGCAGTCAAAACAGGGGGCAAGGCTACACCTTC. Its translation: CASSQNRGQGYTF.

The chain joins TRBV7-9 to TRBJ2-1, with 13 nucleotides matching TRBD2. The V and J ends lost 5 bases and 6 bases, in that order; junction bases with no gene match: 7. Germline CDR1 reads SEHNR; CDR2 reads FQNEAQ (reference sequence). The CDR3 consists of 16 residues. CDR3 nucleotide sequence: TGTGCCAGCAGCCGGAGGACTAGCGGGAGTTTCAATGAGCAGTTCTTC. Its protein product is CASSRRTSGSFNEQFF.

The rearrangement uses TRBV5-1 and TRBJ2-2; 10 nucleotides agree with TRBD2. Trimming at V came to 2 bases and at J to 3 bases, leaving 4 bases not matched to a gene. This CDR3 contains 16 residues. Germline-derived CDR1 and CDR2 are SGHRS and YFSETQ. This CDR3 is CASSFSGRPDTGELFF. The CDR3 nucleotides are TGCGCCAGCAGCTTTAGCGGGAGGCCCGACACCGGGGAGCTGTTTTTT.

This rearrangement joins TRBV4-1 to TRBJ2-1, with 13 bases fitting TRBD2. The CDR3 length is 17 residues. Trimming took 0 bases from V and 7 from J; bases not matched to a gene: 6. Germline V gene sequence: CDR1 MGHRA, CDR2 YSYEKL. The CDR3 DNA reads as TGCGCCAGCAGCCAAGAGGGGGGACTAGCGGGGTGGAATGAGCAGTTCTTC. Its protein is CASSQEGGLAGWNEQFF.

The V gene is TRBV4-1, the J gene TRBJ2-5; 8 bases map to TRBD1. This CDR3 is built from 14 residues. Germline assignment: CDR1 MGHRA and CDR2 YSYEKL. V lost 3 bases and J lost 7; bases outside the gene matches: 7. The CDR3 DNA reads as TGCGCCAGCAGCCAGAATACAGGGGGATGGACCCAGTACTTC. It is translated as CASSQNTGGWTQYF.

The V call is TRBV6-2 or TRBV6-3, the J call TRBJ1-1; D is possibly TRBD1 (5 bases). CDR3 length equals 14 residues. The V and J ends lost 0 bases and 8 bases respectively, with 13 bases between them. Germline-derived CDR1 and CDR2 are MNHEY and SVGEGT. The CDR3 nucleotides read TGTGCCAGCAGTTACTCTCAGGGATCAACCGAAGCTTTCTTT. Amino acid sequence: CASSYSQGSTEAFF.

CDR3 residues: CASSLEGGPNSPLHF. The CDR3 nucleotides read TGTGCCAGCAGCTTAGAAGGGGGTCCCAATTCACCCCTCCACTTT. This sequence joins TRBV7-9 and TRBJ1-6, with a tentative D call TRBD1 (6 bases). This CDR3 comprises 15 residues. Trimming pared 1 base from V and 7 bases from J, leaving 11 bases between. Germline V lookup: CDR1 SEHNR, CDR2 FQNEAQ (reference sequence).

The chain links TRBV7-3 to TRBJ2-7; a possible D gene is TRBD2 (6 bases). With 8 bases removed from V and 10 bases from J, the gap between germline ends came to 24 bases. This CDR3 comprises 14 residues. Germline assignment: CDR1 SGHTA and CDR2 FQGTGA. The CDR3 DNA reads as TGTGCCAGCGGCGAGCTAAGCGGGCGGGGTGATCAGTACTTC. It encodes CASGELSGRGDQYF.

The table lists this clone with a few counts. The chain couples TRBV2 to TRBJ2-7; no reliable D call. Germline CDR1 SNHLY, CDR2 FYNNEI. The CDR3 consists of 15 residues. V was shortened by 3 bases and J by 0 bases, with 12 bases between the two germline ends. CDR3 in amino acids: CASSDLHTGSYEQYF. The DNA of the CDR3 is TGTGCCAGCAGTGATTTGCATACCGGCTCCTACGAGCAGTACTTC.

The CDR3 region has the DNA TGTGCCTGGAGTGGAGGTAGTGGCTACACCTTC. Translated: CAWSGGSGYTF. The chain recombines TRBV30 with TRBJ1-2; the D is unclear. V was clipped by 1 base and J by 7 bases, with 7 bases between them. The CDR3 contains 11 residues. Looked up from germline, CDR1 is GTSNPN and CDR2 is SVGIG (reference sequence). Based on the CDR3 plus reference TRBV30 and TRBJ1-2, the full variable domain is SQTIHQWPATLVQPVGSPLSLECTVEGTSNPNLYWYRQAAGRGLQLLFYSVGIGQISSEVPQNLSASRPQDRQFILSSKKLLLSDSGFYLCAWSGGSGYTFGSGTRLTVV.

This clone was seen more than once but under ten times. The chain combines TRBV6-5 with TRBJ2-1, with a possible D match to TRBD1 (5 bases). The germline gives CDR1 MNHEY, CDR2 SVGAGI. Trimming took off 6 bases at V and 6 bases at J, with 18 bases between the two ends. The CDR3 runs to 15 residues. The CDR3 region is CASSGAESRVNEQFF. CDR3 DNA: TGTGCCAGCAGCGGAGCCGAATCCAGGGTCAATGAGCAGTTCTTC.

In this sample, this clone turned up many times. CDR3: CASSLAFEQYF. Here the CDR3 DNA reads TGTGCCAGCAGCTTGGCTTTCGAGCAGTACTTC. The V gene is TRBV7-9, the J gene TRBJ2-7; D remains unclear. Trimming pared 3 bases from V and 6 bases from J, leaving 6 bases between. The germline gives CDR1 SEHNR, CDR2 FQNEAQ (reference sequence). The CDR3 contains 11 residues.

CDR3 amino acids: CASSMLAGASGEQFF. The CDR3 bases are TGTGCCAGTAGTATGCTAGCGGGAGCGTCGGGTGAGCAGTTCTTC. The chain couples TRBV19 to TRBJ2-1, with TRBD2 identical over 10 bases. Per germline, CDR1 LNHDA and CDR2 SQIVND (reference sequence). The CDR3 runs to 15 residues. Trimming removed 3 bases from V and 9 bases from J; junction bases left unmatched: 8.

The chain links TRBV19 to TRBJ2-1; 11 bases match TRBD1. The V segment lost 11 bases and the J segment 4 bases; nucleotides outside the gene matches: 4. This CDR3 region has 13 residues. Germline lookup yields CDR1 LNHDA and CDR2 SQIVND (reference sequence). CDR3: CASGQGVYNEQFF. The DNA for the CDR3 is TGTGCCTCGGGACAGGGGGTTTACAATGAGCAGTTCTTC.

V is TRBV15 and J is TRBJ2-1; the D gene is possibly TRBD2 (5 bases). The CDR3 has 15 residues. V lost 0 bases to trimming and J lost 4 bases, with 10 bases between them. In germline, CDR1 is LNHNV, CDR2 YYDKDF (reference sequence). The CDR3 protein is CATSRDRPGYNEQFF. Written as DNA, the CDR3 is TGTGCCACCAGCAGAGATCGGCCGGGATACAATGAGCAGTTCTTC.

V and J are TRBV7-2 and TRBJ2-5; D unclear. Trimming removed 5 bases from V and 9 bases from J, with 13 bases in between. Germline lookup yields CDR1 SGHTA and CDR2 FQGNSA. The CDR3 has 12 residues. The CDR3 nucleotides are TGTGCCAGCAGCCCGGCCTTCGCGGCCCAGTACTTC. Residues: CASSPAFAAQYF.

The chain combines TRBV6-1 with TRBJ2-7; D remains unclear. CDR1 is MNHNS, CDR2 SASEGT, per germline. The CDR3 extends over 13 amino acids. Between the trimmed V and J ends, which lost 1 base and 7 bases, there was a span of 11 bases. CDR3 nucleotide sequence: TGTGCCAGCAGTGAAGGACTGCGGTGGGAGCAGTACTTC. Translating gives CASSEGLRWEQYF.

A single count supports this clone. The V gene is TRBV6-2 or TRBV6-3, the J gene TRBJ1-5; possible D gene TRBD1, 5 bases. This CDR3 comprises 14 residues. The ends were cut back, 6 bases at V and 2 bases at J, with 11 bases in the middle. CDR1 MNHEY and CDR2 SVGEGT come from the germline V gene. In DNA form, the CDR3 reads TGTGCCAGCAGCAAGGACACTGGCAATCAGCCCCAGCATTTT. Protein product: CASSKDTGNQPQHF.

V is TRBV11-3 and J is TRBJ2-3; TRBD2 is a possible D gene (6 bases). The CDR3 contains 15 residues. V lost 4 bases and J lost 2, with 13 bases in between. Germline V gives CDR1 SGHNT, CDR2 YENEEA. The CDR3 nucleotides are TGTGCCAGCAGCTCGGGGCGGGAATTCACAGATACGCAGTATTTT. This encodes CASSSGREFTDTQYF.

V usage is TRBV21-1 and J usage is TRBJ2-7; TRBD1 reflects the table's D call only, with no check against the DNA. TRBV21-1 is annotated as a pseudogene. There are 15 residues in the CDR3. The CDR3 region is CASSKPGQGAYEQYF. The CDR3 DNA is TGTGCCAGCAGCAAACCGGGACAGGGGGCTTACGAGCAGTACTTC.

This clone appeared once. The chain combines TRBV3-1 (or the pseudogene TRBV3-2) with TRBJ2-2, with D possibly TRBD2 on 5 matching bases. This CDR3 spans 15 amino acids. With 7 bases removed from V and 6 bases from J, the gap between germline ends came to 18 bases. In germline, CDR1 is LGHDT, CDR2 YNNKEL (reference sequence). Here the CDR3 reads CASTSPRTLSGELFF. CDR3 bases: TGTGCCAGCACCTCCCCCAGGACTCTCTCCGGGGAGCTGTTTTTT.

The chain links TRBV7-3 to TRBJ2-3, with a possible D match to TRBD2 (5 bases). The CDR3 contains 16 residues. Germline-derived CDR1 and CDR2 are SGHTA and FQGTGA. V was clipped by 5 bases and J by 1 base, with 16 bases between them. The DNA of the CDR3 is TGTGCCAGCAGCCGAAGCCAGCGGAGCCGCACAGATACGCAGTATTTT. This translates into CASSRSQRSRTDTQYF.